The present TCR beta chain was sequenced within a study of technical replicates of blood from a handful of donors. Deletions cut 2 bases from V and 8 bases from J, with 12 bases between. The CDR3 loop spans 13 amino acids. CDR1 and CDR2 (germline): SEHNR, FQNEAQ (reference sequence). This clone was detected only once. Generated by immunoSEQ multiplex PCR, the TCRdb table keeps only in-frame clones and is missing some. The top ten hold 0.25% to 0.3% of the sample, which has some 74,000 clones, under 98% seen once. The chain links TRBV7-9 to TRBJ1-1; D not certain. Input material: T cells isolated from PBMCs. The clonotype was recovered from a human donor in good health. The CDR3 spells CASSLMDSIEAFF. The CDR3, as DNA: TGTGCCAGCAGCTTAATGGACTCTATAGAAGCTTTCTTT.